Listed here are 20 T cell receptor beta chains from one sample, sequenced in a study of spatial heterogeneity in lung cancer. Their antigens remain unidentified. Study results and limitations: Mutation counts in tumors were tracked by counts of expanded intratumoral alpha and beta TCRs.

TCRdb re-called the 5' RACE reads through MiXCR, storing one row per CDR3 protein. The table includes some 11,000 distinct CDR3 sequences, roughly 5% detected once. Time point: sample taken at primary tumor resection. This material consisted of lung tumor tissue, taken at surgery. These receptors all stem from a male donor with early-stage non-small cell lung cancer.

A remark on this clonotype: This beta chain turned up in a library designed for alpha chains; as an off-target read, its abundance says little. The chain joins TRBV3-1 to TRBJ2-7, with a tentative D call TRBD2 (5 bases). Germline V gene sequence: CDR1 LGHDT, CDR2 YNNKEL (reference sequence). The V end lost 1 base, the J end lost 0 bases, and 13 bases lay between the germline ends. This CDR3 is 16 amino acids long. In nucleotides, the CDR3 is TGTGCCAGCAGCCAAGCATCGTCCACTAGCTCCTACGAGCAGTACTTC. Translation gives CASSQASSTSSYEQYF.

This clonotype was observed a few times. A library made for alpha chains picked up this beta chain off target, so its size means little. The chain links TRBV7-2 to TRBJ2-3, with no clear D. The CDR3 is made up of 15 amino acids. From germline, CDR1 is SGHTA and CDR2 FQGNSA. V lost 1 base, J lost 4 bases, and 12 bases lay in between. CDR3: CASSLGLPRPDTQYF. DNA for the CDR3: TGTGCCAGCAGCTTAGGGCTCCCCCGGCCAGATACGCAGTATTTT. Looking up the rest from reference TRBV7-2 and TRBJ2-3 gives the full variable domain: GAGVSQSPSNKVTEKGKDVELRCDPISGHTALYWYRQSLGQGLEFLIYFQGNSAPDKSGLPSDRFSAERTGGSVSTLTIQRTQQEDSAVYLCASSLGLPRPDTQYFGPGTRLTVL.

Many counts were recorded for this clonotype. For a library built for alpha chains, this beta chain is a stray read; little rests on its size. The chain combines TRBV12-3 or TRBV12-4 with TRBJ1-5; no reliable D call. Trimming cost V 2 bases and J 0 bases, with 5 bases left between them. CDR3 size: 14 residues. CDR3 protein: CASSLKYSNQPQHF. For the CDR3, the DNA is TGTGCCAGCAGTTTAAAGTATAGCAATCAGCCCCAGCATTTT.

A word on this clonotype: A read error may be the cause here, since a much bigger clone is one base away. This beta chain is an unintended read in a library built for alpha chains; its size means little. This sequence joins TRBV6-1 and TRBJ2-5; D is ambiguous. From germline, CDR1 is MNHNS and CDR2 SASEGT. Deletions cut 11 bases from V and 4 bases from J, with 14 bases between. CDR3 size: 12 residues. DNA of the CDR3: TGTGCCGGCATCCACTCTGGAGAGACCCAGTACTTC. This sequence encodes CAGIHSGETQYF.

This clonotype appeared many times. Found in a library prepared for alpha chains, this beta chain is an off-target read, and its abundance has little meaning. This sequence joins TRBV5-6 and TRBJ1-5; D remains unclear. Trimming took 0 bases from V and 4 from J, leaving 11 bases between them. This CDR3 is built from 15 residues. In germline, CDR1 is SGHDT, CDR2 YYEEEE. In DNA form, the CDR3 reads TGTGCCAGCAGCTTGGCCACTAGCGGTAATCAGCCCCAGCATTTT. Amino acids: CASSLATSGNQPQHF.

This clonotype was observed many times. A library made for alpha chains picked up this beta chain off target, so its size means little. The gene calls are TRBV20-1 and TRBJ2-5; D ambiguous. Germline V gene data show CDR1 as DFQATT and CDR2 as SNEGSKA (reference sequence). V was clipped by 6 bases and J by 4 bases, with 12 bases between them. This CDR3 has 12 amino acids. CDR3 region: CSAMLRRETQYF. CDR3 DNA: TGCAGTGCCATGCTCCGGAGAGAGACCCAGTACTTC.

To note about this clonotype: Found in a library prepared for alpha chains, this beta chain is an off-target read, and its abundance has little meaning. V and J are TRBV7-9 and TRBJ2-7, with unresolved D. CDR3 size: 13 residues. The germline CDR1 and CDR2 sequences are SEHNR and FQNEAQ (reference sequence). The V and J ends lost 4 bases and 2 bases respectively, with 9 bases between them. CDR3 coding DNA: TGTGCCAGCAGCTCCCACCAGGCCTACGAGCAGTACTTC. This translates into CASSSHQAYEQYF. The whole variable domain, filled in from reference TRBV7-9 and TRBJ2-7, reads DTGVSQNPRHKITKRGQNVTFRCDPISEHNRLYWYRQTLGQGPEFLTYFQNEAQLEKSRLLSDRFSAERPKGSFSTLEIQRTEQGDSAMYLCASSSHQAYEQYFGPGTRLTVT.

In its sample, this clonotype was seen many times. Because this beta chain is a stray read in a library intended to capture alpha chains, its abundance should not be given much weight. The V call is TRBV28, the J call TRBJ2-7, with TRBD1 identical over 9 bases. Germline CDR1 is MDHEN and CDR2 is SYDVKM. The junction had 15 bases not matched to a gene; V was cut back by 2 bases and J by 13 bases. This CDR3 is 15 amino acids long. The CDR3 region is CASSLPGQGLSHAYF. The DNA for the CDR3 is TGTGCCAGCAGTTTACCCGGACAGGGGTTATCGCACGCCTACTTC.

This clonotype is judged medium-sized. This beta chain was picked up by a library intended for alpha chains and is off target, so its count carries little meaning. The V call is TRBV29-1, the J call TRBJ2-7, with TRBD1 matching 9 bases. V gave up 7 bases and J gave up 0 bases; unmatched junction bases: 4. Germline V gene sequence: CDR1 SQVTM, CDR2 ANQGSEA. This CDR3 has 13 residues. The CDR3 nucleotides read TGCAGCGCGGGACAGGGATTCTCCTACGAGCAGTACTTC. This sequence encodes CSAGQGFSYEQYF.

Ten or more counts support this clonotype. This beta chain is off target for a library built for alpha chains, so its abundance means little. The J gene is TRBJ1-6, the V gene TRBV28, with no clear D. This CDR3 is built from 17 residues. Germline CDR1 is MDHEN and CDR2 is SYDVKM. Trimming took off 3 bases at V and 3 bases at J, with 15 bases between the two ends. CDR3 loop: CASSLQDGPFYNSPLHF. The DNA of the CDR3 is TGTGCCAGCAGTTTGCAGGACGGACCTTTCTATAATTCACCCCTCCACTTT. The full variable domain, rest sourced from reference TRBV28 and TRBJ1-6, is DVKVTQSSRYLVKRTGEKVFLECVQDMDHENMFWYRQDPGLGLRLIYFSYDVKMKEKGDIPEGYSVSREKKERFSLILESASTNQTSMYLCASSLQDGPFYNSPLHFGNGTRLTVT.

Judged by abundance, this clonotype is medium-sized. This beta chain appears as a stray read in a library generated for alpha chains; its size is not informative. The gene calls are TRBV25-1 and TRBJ1-1; D not certain. Germline V CDR1 and CDR2: MGHDK, SYGVNS. CDR3 length: 11 residues. Trimming removed 4 bases at V and 7 bases at J, with 7 bases between. CDR3 protein: CASSAWDEAFF. CDR3 DNA: TGTGCCAGCAGTGCATGGGATGAAGCTTTCTTT.

This clonotype was counted at least ten times. This beta chain slipped into a library made for alpha chains as a stray read, so its size is not meaningful. The rearrangement joins TRBV7-3 to TRBJ2-2; D may be TRBD1 or TRBD2 (5 bases each). V shed 5 bases and J shed 1 base, with 11 bases lying between them. Germline V gives CDR1 SGHTA, CDR2 FQGTGA. The length of the CDR3 is 15 residues. The CDR3 spells CASSPSGQNTGELFF. In DNA, the CDR3 is TGTGCCAGCAGCCCAAGCGGACAGAACACCGGGGAGCTGTTTTTT.

This clonotype occurred many times. A library made for alpha chains picked up this beta chain off target, so its size means little. The rearrangement uses TRBV19 and TRBJ1-5; D not resolved. With 1 base removed from V and 5 bases from J, the gap between germline ends came to 6 bases. Germline V CDR1 and CDR2: LNHDA, SQIVND (reference sequence). This CDR3 contains 13 residues. CDR3 sequence: CASSIGLDQPQHF. In nucleotides, the CDR3 is TGTGCCAGTAGTATAGGCCTTGATCAGCCCCAGCATTTT.

Sample share makes this clonotype large. This beta chain is an unintended read in a library built for alpha chains; its size means little. The V and J genes are TRBV4-2 and TRBJ2-7; D gene unclear. The CDR3 length is 15 residues. V lost 0 bases to trimming and J lost 4 bases, with 13 bases between them. Germline lookup yields CDR1 LGHNA and CDR2 YNFKEQ. The DNA of the CDR3 is TGTGCCAGCAGCCAAGATCAGGTTAGCAATTACGAGCAGTACTTC. Translation gives CASSQDQVSNYEQYF.

This clonotype was observed at least ten times. Within a library made for alpha chains, this beta chain is off target, and its count is uninformative. The chain uses TRBV4-1 and TRBJ1-4; 8 nucleotides line up with TRBD1. CDR1 is MGHRA and CDR2 is YSYEKL in the germline V gene. The CDR3 contains 17 residues. After removal of 0 bases from V and 10 bases from J, the junction contained 13 bases not matched to a gene. CDR3 DNA: TGCGCCAGCAGCCAAGAACCGAGGACAGGGCCCGGGGGAAAACTGTTTTTT. Translated: CASSQEPRTGPGGKLFF.

Many counts were recorded for this clonotype. Because the library targeted alpha chains, this beta chain is an off-target read whose size means little. This chain connects TRBV4-2 to TRBJ1-4, with a possible D match to TRBD1 (6 bases). This CDR3 spans 16 amino acids. Germline lookup yields CDR1 LGHNA and CDR2 YNFKEQ. Trimming took off 5 bases at V and 2 bases at J, with 15 bases between the two ends. CDR3 sequence: CASSYSSGETNEKLFF. The CDR3 nucleotides are TGTGCCAGCAGCTATTCCTCAGGGGAGACTAATGAAAAACTGTTTTTT.

This clonotype was seen at least ten times. This beta chain is an off-target read within a library intended for alpha chains, so its frequency means little. J is TRBJ2-2 and V is TRBV6-1, with no clear D. In germline, CDR1 is MNHNS, CDR2 SASEGT. V lost 4 bases and J lost 7, with 13 bases in between. CDR3 length: 14 residues. The CDR3 sequence is CASSVTHGLGELFF. The CDR3 DNA follows: TGTGCCAGCAGTGTCACCCACGGGCTCGGGGAGCTGTTTTTT.

This clonotype showed up many times. The library was designed around alpha chains, so this beta chain is a stray read whose abundance carries little weight. The chain is built from TRBV20-1 and TRBJ2-1, with D possibly matching TRBD2 (6 bases). Germline-derived CDR1 and CDR2 are DFQATT and SNEGSKA (reference sequence). CDR3 size: 12 residues. DNA for the CDR3: TGCAGGGCCAAGACTAGTACCAATGAGCAGTTCTTC. It encodes CRAKTSTNEQFF.

At least ten counts were recorded for this clonotype. This beta chain is an unintended read in a library built for alpha chains; its size means little. The genes are TRBV5-6 and TRBJ2-3; D is perhaps TRBD1 (5 bases). The CDR3 has 14 residues. CDR1 is SGHDT, CDR2 YYEEEE, per germline. Trimming stripped 1 base from V and 7 bases from J, with 13 bases between. In DNA, the CDR3 is TGTGCCAGCAGCTTGAGATGGGCGGACAATACGCAGTATTTT. Translating it yields CASSLRWADNTQYF.

In its sample, this clonotype was seen many times. This beta chain is an off-target read within a library intended for alpha chains, so its frequency means little. The chain combines TRBV4-2 with TRBJ2-1; 10 bases are shared with TRBD2. Germline V lookup: CDR1 LGHNA, CDR2 YNFKEQ. This CDR3 region has 15 residues. Losses at the gene ends were 0 bases for V and 10 bases for J; bases not matched to a gene: 6. In DNA, the CDR3 is TGTGCCAGCAGCCAAGATTGGACTAGCGGCTGGGAGCAGTTCTTC. Its protein product is CASSQDWTSGWEQFF.